Given below is one TCR beta chain in context. This entry comes from a study of CD8+ T cells in alopecia areata. Study as a whole: Using the percentage of affected scalp area, treated patients' severity was scored.

Regarding treatment: oral pan-JAK inhibitor, 5-10 mg twice daily. Punch biopsies of lesional scalp, plus peripheral blood, were taken from alopecia areata patients. Germline V gene data show CDR1 as SGDLS and CDR2 as YYNGEE. V lost 2 bases to trimming and J lost 2 bases; unmatched junction nucleotides: 5. The length of the CDR3 is 16 residues. Once RNA had been extracted, it was reverse transcribed into cDNA to act as the sequencing template. Using immunoSEQ multiplex PCR, the repertoire was profiled, and TCRdb retains in-frame clones only, with some absent. In the table there are a few hundred thousand clones, roughly 63% of which are singletons.

This clonotype was obtained from a human donor with alopecia areata. The chain has TRBV9 and TRBJ2-2; 8 bases fit TRBD2. Specimen: CD4+ T cells sorted from blood, collected at week 52, from a patient treated with tofacitinib. As DNA, the CDR3 is TGTGCCAGCAGCGTTACTAGCGGAGTAAACACCGGGGAGCTGTTTTTT. Protein: CASSVTSGVNTGELFF.